What follows are 9 T cell receptor beta chains derived from one specimen sequenced in a study of blood T cell repertoires in COVID-19. Sequenced by immunoSEQ multiplex PCR; TCRdb stores in-frame clones only, minus some. Of about 120,000 clones listed, 70% to 90% are singletons. Sequenced sample: peripheral blood. The source is a man aged 30-40 years with acute or convalescent COVID-19.

This clone has more than one count but fewer than ten. The chain carries TRBV2 and TRBJ1-2; 9 bases are a match to TRBD1. The germline V gene has CDR1 SNHLY and CDR2 FYNNEI. The CDR3 consists of 14 residues. V lost 6 bases and J lost 5; bases outside the gene matches: 7. CDR3 nucleotides: TGTGCCAGCAGCAGACAGGGGGAACGTTATGGCTACACCTTC. Protein product: CASSRQGERYGYTF.

The chain is built from TRBV7-9 and TRBJ2-7, with D possibly matching TRBD1 (6 bases). The length of the CDR3 is 15 residues. V lost 1 base and J lost 1, with 11 bases in between. The germline gives CDR1 SEHNR, CDR2 FQNEAQ (reference sequence). This CDR3 reads CASSLGSGTSYEQYV. As DNA, the CDR3 is TGTGCCAGCAGCTTAGGCTCCGGGACATCCTACGAGCAGTACGTC.

The gene calls are TRBV5-6 and TRBJ2-4; 7 bases align to TRBD1. This CDR3 comprises 14 residues. The V gene end was trimmed by 4 bases and the J gene end by 1 base; junction bases not matched to a gene: 2. The germline V gene encodes CDR1 SGHDT and CDR2 YYEEEE. The CDR3 DNA sequence: TGTGCCAGCAGCAGCAGGGGGGCCAAAAACATTCAGTACTTC. Residues: CASSSRGAKNIQYF.

In its sample, this clone was seen many times. This chain joins TRBV6-1 and TRBJ1-2; D gene unclear. V shed 2 bases and J shed 3 bases, with 10 bases lying between them. CDR1 is MNHNS, CDR2 SASEGT, per germline. There are 14 residues in the CDR3. This CDR3 reads CASSELAVDYGYTF. The CDR3 DNA is TGTGCCAGCAGTGAATTGGCCGTGGACTATGGCTACACCTTC.

The rearrangement uses TRBV29-1 and TRBJ1-2, with 7 bases identical to TRBD1. CDR3 length: 15 amino acids. CDR1 and CDR2 from the germline V gene are SQVTM and ANQGSEA. With V trimmed by 3 bases and J by 2 bases, 9 bases remained unmatched. The CDR3: CSVDFPRQGNYGYTF. DNA for the CDR3: TGCAGCGTTGATTTTCCGAGACAGGGCAACTATGGCTACACCTTC. Together with reference TRBV29-1 and TRBJ1-2, the CDR3 gives the full variable domain: SAVISQKPSRDICQRGTSLTIQCQVDSQVTMMFWYRQQPGQSLTLIATANQGSEATYESGFVIDKFPISRPNLTFSTLTVSNMSPEDSSIYLCSVDFPRQGNYGYTFGSGTRLTVV.

The chain joins TRBV6-5 to TRBJ2-5; D may be TRBD2 (7 bases). Looked up from germline, CDR1 is MNHEY and CDR2 is SVGAGI. CDR3 length equals 16 residues. V was pared by 0 bases and J by 8 bases, with 19 bases between. The chain's CDR3 is CASSYSMGGPPGTQYF. The CDR3 DNA is TGTGCCAGCAGTTACTCGATGGGGGGGCCGCCCGGAACCCAGTACTTC.

CDR3 sequence reads: CAGGLDRETEAFF. In nucleotides, the CDR3 is TGTGCCGGGGGATTGGACAGGGAAACTGAAGCTTTCTTT. The chain recombines TRBV7-9 with TRBJ1-1, with 8 bases fitting TRBD1. This CDR3 comprises 13 residues. Germline V gene data show CDR1 as SEHNR and CDR2 as FQNEAQ (reference sequence). Trimming took 11 bases from V and 5 from J; bases not matched to a gene: 10.

The rearrangement joins TRBV6-4 to TRBJ2-3, with 8 bases matching TRBD2. The CDR3 covers 14 residues. V shed 5 bases, J shed 6 bases, and the junction held 7 bases outside the gene matches. Germline assignment: CDR1 MRHNA and CDR2 SNTAGT. The CDR3 DNA reads as TGTGCCAGCAGTACTGGACTAGCAGCGGATACGCAGTATTTT. This encodes CASSTGLAADTQYF.

The chain uses TRBV4-3 and TRBJ2-5; TRBD2 matches at 10 bases. Germline V lookup: CDR1 LGHNA, CDR2 YSLEER. This CDR3 is 17 amino acids long. V lost 1 base, J lost 0 bases, and 5 bases stayed unmatched. CDR3: CASSQVLAGLYQETQYF. The DNA for the CDR3 is TGCGCCAGCAGCCAAGTACTAGCGGGGCTGTACCAAGAGACCCAGTACTTC.